The following is a T cell receptor beta chain sequence with its context. V lost 1 base and J 8 bases, leaving 9 bases between the germline ends. This CDR3 is 13 amino acids long. The V gene's germline CDR1 is SGHNT and CDR2 YYREEE (reference sequence). The entry originates in a study of shared clonotypes between healthy human individuals. Whole-study context: Every donor yielded three CD4 naive, three CD4 memory, two CD8 naive and one CD8 memory plate.

Caucasian adults residing in Nashville, Tennessee made up all the donors. Profiled with immunoSEQ multiplex PCR; TCRdb holds only in-frame clones, not every one. The table includes approximately 350,000 clones, 74% detected once. The receptor was derived from a man aged 25-40 years in good health. The rearrangement joins TRBV5-4 to TRBJ1-4; no clear D. The sample consisted of memory CD4+ T cells sorted from blood. Subset defined: CD45RA-negative fraction. The CDR3 region has the DNA TGTGCCAGCAGCTTGAAGGCGACAGAAAAACTGTTTTTT. Translating it yields CASSLKATEKLFF.